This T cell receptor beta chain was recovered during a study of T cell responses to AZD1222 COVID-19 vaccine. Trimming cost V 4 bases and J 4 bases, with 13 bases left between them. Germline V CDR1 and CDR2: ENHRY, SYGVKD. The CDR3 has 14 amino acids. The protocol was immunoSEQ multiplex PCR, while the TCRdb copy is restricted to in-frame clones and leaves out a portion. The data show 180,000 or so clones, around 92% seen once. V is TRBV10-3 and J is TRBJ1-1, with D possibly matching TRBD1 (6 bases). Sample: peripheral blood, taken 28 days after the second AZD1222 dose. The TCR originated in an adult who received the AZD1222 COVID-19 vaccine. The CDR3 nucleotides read TGTGCCATCAGTGTGGAACAGGGATCCACTGAAGCTTTCTTT. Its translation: CAISVEQGSTEAFF.